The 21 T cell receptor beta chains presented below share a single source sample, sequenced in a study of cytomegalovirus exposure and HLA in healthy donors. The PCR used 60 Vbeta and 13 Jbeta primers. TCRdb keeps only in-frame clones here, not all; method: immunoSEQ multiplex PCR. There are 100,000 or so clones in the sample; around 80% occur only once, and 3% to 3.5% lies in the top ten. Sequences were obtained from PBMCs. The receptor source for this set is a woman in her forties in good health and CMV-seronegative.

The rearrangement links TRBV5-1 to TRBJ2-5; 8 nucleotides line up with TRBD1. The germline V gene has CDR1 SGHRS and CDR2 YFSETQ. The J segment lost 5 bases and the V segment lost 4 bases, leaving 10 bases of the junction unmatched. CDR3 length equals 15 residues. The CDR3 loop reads CASSPRTGNRETQYF. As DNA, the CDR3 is TGCGCCAGCAGCCCCCGGACAGGGAATAGGGAGACCCAGTACTTC.

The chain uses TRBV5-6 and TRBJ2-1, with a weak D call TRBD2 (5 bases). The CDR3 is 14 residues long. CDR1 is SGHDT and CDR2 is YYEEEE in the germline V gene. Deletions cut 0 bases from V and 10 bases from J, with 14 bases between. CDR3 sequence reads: CASSLALAIREQFF. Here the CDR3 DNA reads TGTGCCAGCAGCTTGGCTCTAGCAATAAGGGAGCAGTTCTTC.

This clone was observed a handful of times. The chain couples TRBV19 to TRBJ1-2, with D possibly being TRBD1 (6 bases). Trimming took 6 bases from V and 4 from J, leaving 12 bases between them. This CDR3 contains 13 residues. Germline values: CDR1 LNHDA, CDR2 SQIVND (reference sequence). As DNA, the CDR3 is TGTGCCAGTAGGGACAGATCCGGCTATGGCTACACCTTC. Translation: CASRDRSGYGYTF.

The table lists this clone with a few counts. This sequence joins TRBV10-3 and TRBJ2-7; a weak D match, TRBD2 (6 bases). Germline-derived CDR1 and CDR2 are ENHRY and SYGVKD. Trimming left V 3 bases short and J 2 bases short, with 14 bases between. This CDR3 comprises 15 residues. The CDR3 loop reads CAISEPGTQPYEQYF. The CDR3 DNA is TGTGCCATCAGTGAACCCGGGACTCAGCCCTACGAGCAGTACTTC.

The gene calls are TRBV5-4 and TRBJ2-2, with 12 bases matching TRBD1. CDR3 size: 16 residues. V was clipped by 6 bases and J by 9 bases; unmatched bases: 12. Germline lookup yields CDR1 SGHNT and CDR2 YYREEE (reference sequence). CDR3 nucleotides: TGTGCCAGCACCAATTTGGGACAGGGGGCGTTAAGGGAGCTGTTTTTT. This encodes CASTNLGQGALRELFF.

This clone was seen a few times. Here the CDR3 reads CAISPLAEGYNEQFF. The CDR3 DNA sequence: TGTGCCATCTCCCCACTAGCGGAGGGGTACAATGAGCAGTTCTTC. This sequence joins TRBV10-3 and TRBJ2-1; 8 bases agree with TRBD2. This CDR3 is built from 15 residues. Losses at the gene ends were 8 bases for V and 4 bases for J; bases not matched to a gene: 10. Germline V CDR1 and CDR2: ENHRY, SYGVKD.

CDR3 coding DNA: TGTGCCAGCAGTTCTCGTGTTTTTGTTGGGACTAGCGGGGGCTACGAGCAGTACTTC. Its protein is CASSSRVFVGTSGGYEQYF. The chain uses TRBV28 and TRBJ2-7, with TRBD2 matching over 14 bases. CDR1 is MDHEN, CDR2 SYDVKM, per germline. V gave up 4 bases and J gave up 3 bases; unmatched junction bases: 14. CDR3 size: 19 residues. The complete variable domain, with remaining parts taken from reference TRBV28 and TRBJ2-7, reads DVKVTQSSRYLVKRTGEKVFLECVQDMDHENMFWYRQDPGLGLRLIYFSYDVKMKEKGDIPEGYSVSREKKERFSLILESASTNQTSMYLCASSSRVFVGTSGGYEQYFGPGTRLTVT.

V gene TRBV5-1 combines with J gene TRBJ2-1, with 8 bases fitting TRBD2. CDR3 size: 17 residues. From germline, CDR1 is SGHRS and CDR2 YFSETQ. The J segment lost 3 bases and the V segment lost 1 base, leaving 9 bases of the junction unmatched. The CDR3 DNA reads TGCGCCAGCAGCTTGAGGGGAGGCGGGGGGCACTACAATGAGCAGTTCTTC. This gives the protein CASSLRGGGGHYNEQFF.

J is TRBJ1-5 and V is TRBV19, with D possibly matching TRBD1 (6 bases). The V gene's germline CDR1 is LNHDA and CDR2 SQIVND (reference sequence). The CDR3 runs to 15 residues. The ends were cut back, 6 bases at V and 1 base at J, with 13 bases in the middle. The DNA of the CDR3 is TGTGCCAGTAGGAACCAAGACAGGAGCAATCAGCCCCAGCATTTT. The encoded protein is CASRNQDRSNQPQHF.

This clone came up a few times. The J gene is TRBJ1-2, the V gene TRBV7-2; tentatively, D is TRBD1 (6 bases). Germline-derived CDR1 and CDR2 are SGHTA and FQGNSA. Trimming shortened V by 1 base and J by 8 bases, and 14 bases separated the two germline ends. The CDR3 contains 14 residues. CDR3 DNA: TGTGCCAGCAGCTTAGTTCGGGGGGCGGAAGGCTACACCTTC. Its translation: CASSLVRGAEGYTF.

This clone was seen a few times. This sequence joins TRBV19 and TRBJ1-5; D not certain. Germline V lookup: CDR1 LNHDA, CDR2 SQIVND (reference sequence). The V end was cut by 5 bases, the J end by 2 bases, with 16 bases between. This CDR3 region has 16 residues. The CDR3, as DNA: TGTGCCAGTAGTCCCCTCGTCTCGGAGGGCAATCAGCCCCAGCATTTT. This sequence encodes CASSPLVSEGNQPQHF.

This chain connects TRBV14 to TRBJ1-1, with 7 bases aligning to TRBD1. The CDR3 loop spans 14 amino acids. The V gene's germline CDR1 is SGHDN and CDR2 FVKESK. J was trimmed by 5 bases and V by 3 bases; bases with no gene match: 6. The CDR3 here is CASSHPGGRTEAFF. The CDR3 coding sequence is TGTGCCAGCAGCCACCCAGGGGGGCGGACTGAAGCTTTCTTT.

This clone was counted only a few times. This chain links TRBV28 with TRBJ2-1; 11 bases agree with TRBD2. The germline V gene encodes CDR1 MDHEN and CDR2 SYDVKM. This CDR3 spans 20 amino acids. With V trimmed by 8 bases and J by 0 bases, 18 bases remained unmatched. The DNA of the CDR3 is TGTGCCAGCTCCCGGGACTGGGGACTAGCGGATCTGAGCTCCTACAATGAGCAGTTCTTC. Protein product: CASSRDWGLADLSSYNEQFF.

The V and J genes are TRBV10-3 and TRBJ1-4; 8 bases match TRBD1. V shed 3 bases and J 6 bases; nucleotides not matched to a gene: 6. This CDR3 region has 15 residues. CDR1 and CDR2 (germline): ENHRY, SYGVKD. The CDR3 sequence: CAISDYGQGDEKLFF. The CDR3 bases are TGTGCCATCAGTGACTACGGACAGGGAGATGAAAAACTGTTTTTT.

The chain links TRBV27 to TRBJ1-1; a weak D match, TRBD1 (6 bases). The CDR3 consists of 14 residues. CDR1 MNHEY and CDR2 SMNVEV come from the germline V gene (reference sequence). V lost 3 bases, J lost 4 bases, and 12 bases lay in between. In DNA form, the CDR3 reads TGTGCCAGCAGTTTTACAGGGTCGCGCACTGAAGCTTTCTTT. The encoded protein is CASSFTGSRTEAFF.

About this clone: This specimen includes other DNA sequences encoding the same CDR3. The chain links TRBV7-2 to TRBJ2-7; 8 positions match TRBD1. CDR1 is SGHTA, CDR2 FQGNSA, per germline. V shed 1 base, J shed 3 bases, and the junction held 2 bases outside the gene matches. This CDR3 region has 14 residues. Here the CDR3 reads CASSLVGQGYEQYF. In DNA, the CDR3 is TGTGCCAGCAGCTTAGTAGGACAGGGCTACGAGCAGTACTTC.

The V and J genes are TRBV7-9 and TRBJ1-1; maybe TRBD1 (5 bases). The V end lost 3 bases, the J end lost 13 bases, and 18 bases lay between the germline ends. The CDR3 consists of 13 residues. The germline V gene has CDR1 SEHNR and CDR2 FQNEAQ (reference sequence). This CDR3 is CASSLDISRSGFF. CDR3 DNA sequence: TGTGCCAGCAGCTTGGACATAAGCAGATCGGGTTTCTTT.

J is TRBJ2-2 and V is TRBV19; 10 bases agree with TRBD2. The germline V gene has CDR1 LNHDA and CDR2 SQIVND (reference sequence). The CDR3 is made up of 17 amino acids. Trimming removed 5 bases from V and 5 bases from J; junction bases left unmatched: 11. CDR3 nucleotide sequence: TGTGCCAGTAGTTGGTGGGCTAGCGGGGGTAAGACCGGGGAGCTGTTTTTT. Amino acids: CASSWWASGGKTGELFF.

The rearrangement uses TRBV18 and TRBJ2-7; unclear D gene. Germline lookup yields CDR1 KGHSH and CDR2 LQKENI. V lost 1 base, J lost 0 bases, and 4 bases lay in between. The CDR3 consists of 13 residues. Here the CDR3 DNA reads TGTGCCAGCTCACCACAGAGCTCCTACGAGCAGTACTTC. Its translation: CASSPQSSYEQYF.

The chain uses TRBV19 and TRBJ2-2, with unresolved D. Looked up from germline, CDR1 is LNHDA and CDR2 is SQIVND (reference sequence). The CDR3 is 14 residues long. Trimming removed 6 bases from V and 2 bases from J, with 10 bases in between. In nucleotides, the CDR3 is TGTGCCAGTAGGCCCGCGCTAAACACCGGGGAGCTGTTTTTT. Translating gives CASRPALNTGELFF. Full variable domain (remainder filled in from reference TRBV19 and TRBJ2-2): DGGITQSPKYLFRKEGQNVTLSCEQNLNHDAMYWYRQDPGQGLRLIYYSQIVNDFQKGDIAEGYSVSREKKESFPLTVTSAQKNPTAFYLCASRPALNTGELFFGEGSRLTVL.

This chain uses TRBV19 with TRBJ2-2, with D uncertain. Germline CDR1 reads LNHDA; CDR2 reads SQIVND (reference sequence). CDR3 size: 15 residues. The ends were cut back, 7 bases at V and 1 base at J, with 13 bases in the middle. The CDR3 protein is CASTKEPRNTGELFF. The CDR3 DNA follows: TGTGCCAGTACCAAGGAGCCTAGGAACACCGGGGAGCTGTTTTTT.